This T cell receptor beta chain is drawn from a study of blood T cell repertoires in COVID-19 (dated by TCRdb to about 2020). Notes on the research overall: The collaborator samples originated in the United States, Italy and Spain and spanned the acute and convalescent phases of COVID-19. The material from the prospective study consisted of cDNA or gDNA derived from T cells, B-cell-depleted T cells, or PBMCs. Sample metadata almost always included a de-identified subject ID, COVID-19 status, age in years and sex. The repertoires were released in a freely available public database intended as a resource for research on the immune response to SARS-CoV-2. Deeply sampled blood TCRbeta repertoires from subjects exposed to, actively infected with, or recovered from COVID-19 were included in the dataset. The samples were drawn from two sources: the first 160 participants of the ongoing ImmuneRACE study, and 1,000 to 1,500 subjects contributed by 6 global collaborators. Where available, HLA class I and class II types were taken from metadata supplied by the sample provider and were not determined by assay-based typing.

Remarks on this clone: Its target antigen remains unknown. Nothing much larger sits one base from this clone, and base qualities are not available.

The trim is 2 bases for V and 7 bases for J, with a gap of 17 bases between the germline ends. The CDR3, cysteine through phenylalanine, is 15 amino acids long. Of the read, only the CDR3 DNA is kept; its 45 bases are in frame from base 1. CDR1 and CDR2 are drawn from the germline V gene: SGHTA, FQGTGA. Collaborating institutions collected whole blood in K2EDTA tubes following their own protocols. For TCRbeta analysis, collaborators shipped samples as frozen whole blood, isolated PBMCs, or DNA extracted from either of those sample types. Study-wide findings and limitations: The amount of clinical and demographic metadata varied by source and participant and was provided uncurated.

TCRbeta CDR3 regions were amplified from genomic DNA using the immunoSEQ Assay, a bias-controlled multiplex PCR. Per the authors' processing: Nucleated cell counts per sample were estimated from amplification of reference gene primers within the assay. To quantify the absolute abundance of each unique TCRbeta CDR3 rearrangement, sequence reads were collapsed and filtered. For each sample, productive Simpson clonality was calculated as the square root of Simpson's diversity index over productive rearrangements. In its TCRdb copy, this immuneACCESS table keeps in-frame sequences only and misses some clones. Where compared with another copy, unresolved V genes explain less than half of these, and the others have no known cause. The V and J calls and clone size come from that table; D and trimming were worked out from the DNA. The sample records about 140,000 clones, 80% to 90% of which are singletons. Clones ranked in the top ten supply about 2.6% of the sample.

The sample comprised peripheral blood. The chain joins TRBV7-3 to TRBJ1-2; the D gene is not confidently resolved. The receptor's source is a human donor with acute or convalescent COVID-19. The donor label of this sample is uncertain. The DNA is as follows: TGTGCCAGCAGCTTATATCCGGGAAAAGGGTTTGGCTACACCTTC. Its protein is CASSLYPGKGFGYTF.